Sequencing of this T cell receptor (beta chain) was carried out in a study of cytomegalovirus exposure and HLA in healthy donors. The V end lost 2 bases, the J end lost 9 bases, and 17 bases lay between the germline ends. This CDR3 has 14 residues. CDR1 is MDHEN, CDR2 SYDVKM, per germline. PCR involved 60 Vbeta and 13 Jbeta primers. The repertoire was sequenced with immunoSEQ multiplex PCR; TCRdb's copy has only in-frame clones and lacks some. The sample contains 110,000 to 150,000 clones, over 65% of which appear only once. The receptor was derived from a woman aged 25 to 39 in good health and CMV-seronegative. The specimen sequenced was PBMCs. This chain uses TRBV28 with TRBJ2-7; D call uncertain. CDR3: CASSLPLNSIGQYF. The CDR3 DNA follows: TGTGCCAGCAGTTTACCCCTCAACTCCATCGGGCAGTACTTC.